The 31 T cell receptor beta chains reported below all come from one sample, sequenced in a study of blood T cell repertoires in COVID-19. Sequenced by immunoSEQ multiplex PCR; TCRdb stores in-frame clones only, minus some. This sample carries some 150,000 clones, approximately 89% of them seen once, and the ten largest clones take about 1.5%. Sequencing was done on a sample of peripheral blood. These receptors came from a human donor in a cohort sampled during active COVID-19.

The rearrangement uses TRBV10-3 and TRBJ2-5, with 7 nucleotides matching TRBD1. The V and J ends lost 3 bases and 2 bases, in that order; junction bases with no gene match: 6. Germline CDR1 is ENHRY and CDR2 is SYGVKD. This CDR3 is built from 15 residues. The CDR3 DNA follows: TGTGCCATCAGTGAATCCCGGGACAGACAAGAGACCCAGTACTTC. This translates into CAISESRDRQETQYF.

The chain recombines TRBV27 with TRBJ1-1; tentatively, D is TRBD1 (5 bases). Germline-derived CDR1 and CDR2 are MNHEY and SMNVEV (reference sequence). V was trimmed by 7 bases and J by 2 bases, leaving 17 bases between them. The CDR3 is 15 amino acids. CDR3 amino acids: CASNLLGGVNTEAFF. CDR3 DNA: TGTGCCAGCAACCTCCTGGGGGGTGTAAACACTGAAGCTTTCTTT.

The V call is TRBV4-1, the J call TRBJ1-5, with 8 bases fitting TRBD1. CDR1 is MGHRA, CDR2 YSYEKL, per germline. The CDR3 loop spans 15 amino acids. With V trimmed by 5 bases and J by 4 bases, 7 bases remained unmatched. Written as DNA, the CDR3 is TGCGCCAGCAGCACTCGACAGGGGATAAATCAGCCCCAGCATTTT. Its protein product is CASSTRQGINQPQHF.

The chain couples TRBV5-4 to TRBJ2-1; D gene ambiguous. Germline V gene sequence: CDR1 SGHNT, CDR2 YYREEE (reference sequence). The V and J ends lost 0 bases and 6 bases respectively, with 10 bases between them. CDR3 length equals 14 residues. The CDR3 DNA reads TGTGCCAGCAGCTTGGGTGGCGGCGCCAATGAGCAGTTCTTC. Translation: CASSLGGGANEQFF.

This clone has a single count. The chain joins TRBV6-2 or TRBV6-3 to TRBJ2-2, with 8 bases identical to TRBD1. Germline-derived CDR1 and CDR2 are MNHEY and SVGEGT. This CDR3 spans 17 amino acids. V dropped 2 bases and J dropped 1; count of bases not matched to a gene: 6. CDR3: CASSYPDRGQNTGELFF. CDR3 in DNA: TGTGCCAGCAGTTACCCTGACAGGGGCCAGAACACCGGGGAGCTGTTTTTT.

This clone was picked up a small number of times. The chain has TRBV2 and TRBJ1-5, with D perhaps TRBD1 (6 bases). V was cut by 4 bases and J by 2 bases, with 12 bases left in between. The CDR3 has 15 residues. Germline V gene lookup returns CDR1 SNHLY and CDR2 FYNNEI. CDR3 nucleotides: TGTGCCAGCAGTGGTGGACAGACCGGCAATCAGCCCCAGCATTTT. This encodes CASSGGQTGNQPQHF. The variable domain in full, with the rest retrieved from reference TRBV2 and TRBJ1-5, is EPEVTQTPSHQVTQMGQEVILRCVPISNHLYFYWYRQILGQKVEFLVSFYNNEISEKSEIFDDQFSVERPDGSNFTLKIRSTKLEDSAMYFCASSGGQTGNQPQHFGDGTRLSIL.

The chain joins TRBV12-3 or TRBV12-4 to TRBJ2-7; no reliable D call. This CDR3 has 13 amino acids. Deletions cut 4 bases from V and 3 bases from J, with 10 bases between. The CDR3 DNA is TGTGCCAGCAGTTCCCACCAGTTCTACGAGCAGTACTTC. The encoded protein is CASSSHQFYEQYF.

Only a few counts were recorded for this clone. This CDR3 is also generated by other DNA sequences in the sample. The chain has TRBV6-5 and TRBJ2-7; D perhaps matches TRBD1 (5 bases). CDR1 and CDR2 from the germline V gene are MNHEY and SVGAGI. This CDR3 has 14 amino acids. With 0 bases removed from V and 2 bases from J, the gap between germline ends came to 8 bases. The CDR3 protein is CASSYSQGTYEQYF. The CDR3 coding sequence is TGTGCCAGCAGTTACTCCCAGGGTACCTACGAGCAGTACTTC.

About this clone: The junction departs from the called germline gene at one end, perhaps through a read error. The chain employs TRBV6-5 and TRBJ2-6; D call uncertain. The CDR3 consists of 13 residues. CDR1 and CDR2 (germline): MNHEY, SVGAGI. DNA of the CDR3: TGTGCCAGCAGATACTCTGGGGCCAACGTCCTGACTTTC. Translation: CASRYSGANVLTF.

V and J are TRBV5-1 and TRBJ1-2; 8 bases fit TRBD1. The CDR3 spans 15 residues. Germline lookup yields CDR1 SGHRS and CDR2 YFSETQ. J was trimmed by 4 bases and V by 0 bases; bases with no gene match: 5. The CDR3 reads CASSLETGVSYGYTF. The CDR3 coding sequence is TGCGCCAGCAGCTTGGAGACAGGGGTGAGCTATGGCTACACCTTC.

This chain connects TRBV28 to TRBJ1-2; no clear D. CDR1 is MDHEN, CDR2 SYDVKM, per germline. V was trimmed by 3 bases and J by 2 bases, leaving 10 bases between them. This CDR3 region has 14 residues. For the CDR3, the DNA is TGTGCCAGCAGTTTCCCTTCAGCGAACTATGGCTACACCTTC. Amino acid sequence: CASSFPSANYGYTF.

V usage is TRBV3-1 (or the pseudogene TRBV3-2) and J usage is TRBJ2-2, with 8 nucleotides matching TRBD1. CDR3 size: 15 residues. V trimming: 6 bases; J trimming: 4 bases; junction bases outside the gene matches: 7. Germline assignment: CDR1 LGHDT and CDR2 YNNKEL (reference sequence). The CDR3 region has the DNA TGTGCCAGCAGTTGGACAGGGTTGGGCACCGGGGAGCTGTTTTTT. Its protein is CASSWTGLGTGELFF.

This chain joins TRBV11-1 and TRBJ1-1; no reliable D call. The CDR3 consists of 15 residues. Trimming left V 0 bases short and J 1 base short, with 9 bases between. Germline-derived CDR1 and CDR2 are SGHAT and FQDESV (reference sequence). CDR3 amino acids: CASSLARAGNTEAFF. DNA for the CDR3: TGTGCCAGCAGCTTAGCGAGGGCAGGGAACACTGAAGCTTTCTTT. Drawing the rest from reference TRBV11-1 and TRBJ1-1, the complete variable domain is EAEVAQSPRYKITEKSQAVAFWCDPISGHATLYWYRQILGQGPELLVQFQDESVVDDSQLPKDRFSAERLKGVDSTLKIQPAELGDSAMYLCASSLARAGNTEAFFGQGTRLTVV.

The gene calls are TRBV7-8 and TRBJ1-2, with unresolved D. Trimming took 1 base from V and 7 from J, leaving 13 bases between them. Germline V lookup: CDR1 SGHVS, CDR2 FQNEAQ. There are 14 residues in the CDR3. CDR3 loop: CASSLEEWELGYTF. DNA for the CDR3: TGTGCCAGCAGCTTAGAAGAATGGGAGCTTGGCTACACCTTC.

J is TRBJ1-2 and V is TRBV3-1 (or the pseudogene TRBV3-2), with 9 nucleotides matching TRBD1. Germline V CDR1 and CDR2: LGHDT, YNNKEL (reference sequence). The CDR3 has 14 amino acids. V dropped 5 bases and J dropped 3; count of bases not matched to a gene: 4. The CDR3 here is CASSWDREDYGYTF. The CDR3, as DNA: TGTGCCAGCAGCTGGGACAGGGAGGACTATGGCTACACCTTC.

This chain links TRBV4-1 with TRBJ2-3; TRBD2 matches at 7 bases. The junction had 3 bases not matched to a gene; V was cut back by 2 bases and J by 1 base. The CDR3 length is 15 residues. The germline V gene encodes CDR1 MGHRA and CDR2 YSYEKL. The CDR3 region is CASSQRGLGTDTQYF. CDR3 DNA: TGCGCCAGCAGCCAAAGAGGACTAGGCACAGATACGCAGTATTTT.

The V call is TRBV5-5, the J call TRBJ1-6, with D unresolved. Trimming shortened V by 5 bases and J by 8 bases, and 8 bases separated the two germline ends. The length of the CDR3 is 12 residues. Germline V lookup: CDR1 SGHKS, CDR2 YYEKEE (reference sequence). DNA of the CDR3: TGTGCCAGCAGTCTATCGGATTCACCCCTCCACTTT. This translates into CASSLSDSPLHF.

The chain carries TRBV19 and TRBJ2-2; 12 positions match TRBD2. The J segment lost 6 bases and the V segment lost 3 bases, leaving 2 bases of the junction unmatched. This CDR3 is built from 15 residues. CDR1 is LNHDA and CDR2 is SQIVND in the germline V gene (reference sequence). The CDR3 DNA follows: TGTGCCAGTAGTATCGCTAGCGGGGGGGCCGGGGAGCTGTTTTTT. Translating gives CASSIASGGAGELFF. Full variable domain (rest looked up from reference TRBV19 and TRBJ2-2): DGGITQSPKYLFRKEGQNVTLSCEQNLNHDAMYWYRQDPGQGLRLIYYSQIVNDFQKGDIAEGYSVSREKKESFPLTVTSAQKNPTAFYLCASSIASGGAGELFFGEGSRLTVL.

CDR3 residues: CASSQSYGYTF. The CDR3 nucleotides read TGTGCCAGCAGTCAGTCCTATGGCTACACCTTC. V usage is TRBV7-2 and J usage is TRBJ1-2; unclear D gene. The germline V gene has CDR1 SGHTA and CDR2 FQGNSA. CDR3 length equals 11 residues. The V gene lost 6 bases and the J gene lost 4 bases, with 6 bases spanning the gap.

This chain links TRBV3-1 (or the pseudogene TRBV3-2) with TRBJ2-7, with TRBD1 as a possible D gene (6 bases). Between the trimmed V and J ends, which lost 4 bases and 2 bases, there was a span of 9 bases. Per the germline V gene, CDR1 is LGHDT and CDR2 is YNNKEL (reference sequence). The CDR3 is 13 amino acids. As DNA, the CDR3 is TGTGCCAGCAGCCGCCGGACAGCCTACGAGCAGTACTTC. It translates to CASSRRTAYEQYF.

The chain employs TRBV18 and TRBJ2-7; a weak D match, TRBD1 (5 bases). The V end was cut by 4 bases, the J end by 6 bases, with 19 bases between. The length of the CDR3 is 15 residues. Per the germline V gene, CDR1 is KGHSH and CDR2 is LQKENI. The DNA of the CDR3 is TGTGCCAGCTCACATAAGTTCATAGAGGACACCGAGCAGTACTTC. This gives the protein CASSHKFIEDTEQYF.

The rearrangement uses TRBV19 and TRBJ2-1; 9 nucleotides align to TRBD1. Germline V gene lookup returns CDR1 LNHDA and CDR2 SQIVND (reference sequence). There are 17 residues in the CDR3. The trim removed 3 bases at V and 4 bases at J, leaving 10 bases unmatched. This CDR3 is CASSIAVGTGKYNEQFF. As DNA, the CDR3 is TGTGCCAGTAGTATCGCCGTCGGGACAGGGAAGTACAATGAGCAGTTCTTC.

The chain links TRBV7-3 to TRBJ1-2; no reliable D call. V dropped 0 bases and J dropped 8 bases, with 10 bases sitting between them. The germline V gene has CDR1 SGHTA and CDR2 FQGTGA. The CDR3 loop spans 13 amino acids. CDR3 nucleotides: TGTGCCAGCAGCTTAACGTCTGGAGGGGGCTACACCTTC. Protein product: CASSLTSGGGYTF.

This rearrangement joins TRBV9 to TRBJ1-1; D is possibly TRBD1 (5 bases). The V gene's germline CDR1 is SGDLS and CDR2 YYNGEE. The CDR3 covers 13 residues. The V end was cut by 1 base, the J end by 3 bases, with 7 bases between. CDR3 residues: CASSVRRDTEAFF. As DNA, the CDR3 is TGTGCCAGCAGCGTACGCAGGGACACTGAAGCTTTCTTT. Full variable domain (remainder filled in from reference TRBV9 and TRBJ1-1): DSGVTQTPKHLITATGQRVTLRCSPRSGDLSVYWYQQSLDQGLQFLIQYYNGEERAKGNILERFSAQQFPDLHSELNLSSLELGDSALYFCASSVRRDTEAFFGQGTRLTVV.

The chain combines TRBV2 with TRBJ2-3; D is perhaps TRBD2 (6 bases). There are 13 residues in the CDR3. Germline V gene data show CDR1 as SNHLY and CDR2 as FYNNEI. V was shortened by 7 bases and J by 10 bases, with 18 bases between the two germline ends. In DNA form, the CDR3 reads TGTGCCAGCATTCCGAGGAGGGGAGCCGCGCAGTATTTT. It specifies CASIPRRGAAQYF.

This rearrangement joins TRBV4-2 to TRBJ2-4, with 8 nucleotides matching TRBD2. The CDR3 contains 15 residues. Germline trimming cut 0 bases from V and 7 bases from J; bases unmatched to any gene: 5. Germline V lookup: CDR1 LGHNA, CDR2 YNFKEQ. The CDR3 region has the DNA TGTGCCAGCAGCCAAGAAAGGATAGCGGGGAACATTCAGTACTTC. This codes for CASSQERIAGNIQYF.

CDR3 DNA: TGTGCCAGCAGAAGGGACAGAGGGATGAACACTGAAGCTTTCTTT. Protein product: CASRRDRGMNTEAFF. This chain connects TRBV6-5 to TRBJ1-1, with 7 bases that match TRBD1. This CDR3 is built from 15 residues. The ends lost 6 bases at V and 0 bases at J; junction bases unmatched: 7. CDR1 and CDR2 from the germline V gene are MNHEY and SVGAGI.

This clone was seen a single time. The rearrangement links TRBV9 to TRBJ2-1; maybe TRBD2 (6 bases). The V gene's germline CDR1 is SGDLS and CDR2 YYNGEE. The CDR3 length is 16 residues. Trimming removed 3 bases from V and 0 bases from J, with 13 bases in between. The chain's CDR3 is CASSGGLSSSYNEQFF. The CDR3, as DNA: TGTGCCAGCAGCGGGGGACTTTCGAGCTCCTACAATGAGCAGTTCTTC.

The table lists this clone with a count of one. The rearrangement joins TRBV6-5 to TRBJ1-2; a weak D match, TRBD1 (6 bases). Per germline, CDR1 MNHEY and CDR2 SVGAGI. Trimming removed 0 bases from V and 2 bases from J, with 13 bases in between. This CDR3 comprises 16 residues. This CDR3 reads CASSYSLGGANYGYTF. CDR3 in DNA: TGTGCCAGCAGTTACTCGCTGGGGGGGGCCAACTATGGCTACACCTTC.

V gene TRBV9 combines with J gene TRBJ1-2; D not resolved. Germline CDR1 SGDLS, CDR2 YYNGEE. The CDR3 has 17 residues. V lost 4 bases and J lost 1, with 20 bases in between. The DNA for the CDR3 is TGTGCCAGCAGCCCACACAACCAAATCAGGATTAACTATGGCTACACCTTC. It codes for CASSPHNQIRINYGYTF. Full variable domain (missing parts from reference TRBV9 and TRBJ1-2): DSGVTQTPKHLITATGQRVTLRCSPRSGDLSVYWYQQSLDQGLQFLIQYYNGEERAKGNILERFSAQQFPDLHSELNLSSLELGDSALYFCASSPHNQIRINYGYTFGSGTRLTVV.

This clone came up once. V and J are TRBV11-2 and TRBJ2-5; D possibly corresponds to TRBD2 (5 bases). Between the trimmed V and J ends, which lost 2 bases and 3 bases, there was a span of 10 bases. The CDR3 has 14 residues. Germline V lookup: CDR1 SGHAT, CDR2 FQNNGV. CDR3 loop: CASSLYSGKETQYF. As DNA, the CDR3 is TGTGCCAGCAGCTTATACTCCGGGAAAGAGACCCAGTACTTC.